Sequencing of this T cell receptor (beta chain) was carried out in a study of blood T cell repertoires in COVID-19. Study information: Sites in the United States, Italy and Spain provided acute and convalescent COVID-19 samples. T cells, B-cell-depleted T cells, or PBMCs supplied cDNA or gDNA.

Authors' processing steps: Estimation of nucleated cell counts relied on the amplification of reference gene primers. TCRdb's table, derived via immunoSEQ multiplex PCR, lists solely in-frame clones and lacks some. The DNA gave D and trimming, while V, J and clone size come from that table. The sample gives 90,000 to 130,000 clones, approximately 81% of which show up once; less than 1.5% is in the top ten. The source of this sequence is a man between 35 and 55 years old with acute or convalescent COVID-19. The source material was peripheral blood.

The chain's CDR3 is CASSQDRSNYGYTF. The CDR3 coding sequence is TGCGCCAGCAGCCAGGACAGGAGTAACTATGGCTACACCTTC. The chain joins TRBV4-1 to TRBJ1-2; 7 bases line up with TRBD1. Germline assignment: CDR1 MGHRA and CDR2 YSYEKL. The CDR3 consists of 14 residues. The V and J ends lost 3 bases and 1 base, in that order; junction bases with no gene match: 2.